The 14 T cell receptor beta chains reported below all come from one sample, sequenced in a study of OX40 agonist ivuxolimab in advanced cancers. The protocol was immunoSEQ multiplex PCR, while the TCRdb copy is restricted to in-frame clones and leaves out a portion. Among approximately 70,000 clones listed, 80% to 95% were seen once. The sequencing here drew on CD4+ or CD8+ T cells sorted from blood, taken in a trial of the OX40 agonist ivuxolimab. The receptors derive from an adult with an advanced solid tumor such as melanoma, head and neck, liver or kidney cancer.

This sequence joins TRBV9 and TRBJ1-2; D is unclear. Trimming left V 4 bases short and J 5 bases short, with 18 bases between. CDR1 is SGDLS and CDR2 is YYNGEE in the germline V gene. The CDR3 contains 15 residues. For the CDR3, the DNA is TGTGCCAGCAGCCTCCCCCCGGGAGGCCCTTATGGCTACACCTTC. Its protein is CASSLPPGGPYGYTF. Complete variable domain (other parts from reference TRBV9 and TRBJ1-2): DSGVTQTPKHLITATGQRVTLRCSPRSGDLSVYWYQQSLDQGLQFLIQYYNGEERAKGNILERFSAQQFPDLHSELNLSSLELGDSALYFCASSLPPGGPYGYTFGSGTRLTVV.

This clone was detected once. This chain connects TRBV6-6 to TRBJ2-1; D is unresolved. With 7 bases removed from V and 0 bases from J, the gap between germline ends came to 7 bases. This CDR3 has 13 residues. The germline V gene encodes CDR1 MNHNY and CDR2 SVGAGI (reference sequence). The CDR3 loop is CASTESSYNEQFF. CDR3 DNA sequence: TGTGCCAGCACAGAGAGCTCCTACAATGAGCAGTTCTTC.

The chain links TRBV6-4 to TRBJ2-7; the match to TRBD1 covers 7 bases. This CDR3 has 15 residues. The V segment lost 3 bases and the J segment 2 bases; nucleotides outside the gene matches: 7. Germline lookup yields CDR1 MRHNA and CDR2 SNTAGT. The CDR3 protein is CASSEETGFPYEQYF. CDR3 in DNA: TGTGCCAGCAGTGAGGAGACAGGGTTTCCCTACGAGCAGTACTTC.

The chain employs TRBV4-2 and TRBJ1-2, with 7 nucleotides matching TRBD1. Germline V gene data show CDR1 as LGHNA and CDR2 as YNFKEQ. This CDR3 has 14 residues. V dropped 4 bases and J dropped 4; count of bases not matched to a gene: 6. The CDR3 region is CASSLGQGVYGYTF. CDR3 in DNA: TGTGCCAGCAGCCTCGGGCAGGGGGTCTATGGCTACACCTTC.

The chain links TRBV9 to TRBJ1-5, with D perhaps matching TRBD1 (6 bases). Trimming pared 5 bases from V and 0 bases from J, leaving 12 bases between. This CDR3 has 15 residues. The V gene's germline CDR1 is SGDLS and CDR2 YYNGEE. CDR3 sequence: CASSEGGSSNQPQHF. CDR3 DNA sequence: TGTGCCAGCAGTGAGGGGGGTAGTAGCAATCAGCCCCAGCATTTT.

V gene TRBV9 combines with J gene TRBJ2-1; no firm D call. The CDR3 loop spans 15 amino acids. Germline loops: CDR1 SGDLS, CDR2 YYNGEE. V was shortened by 0 bases and J by 5 bases, with 12 bases between the two germline ends. CDR3 amino acids: CASSVAAPANNEQFF. The CDR3 DNA sequence: TGTGCCAGCAGCGTAGCTGCCCCGGCTAACAATGAGCAGTTCTTC.

The V and J genes are TRBV14 and TRBJ2-7, with TRBD2 matching over 7 bases. Germline V gives CDR1 SGHDN, CDR2 FVKESK. V shed 1 base and J 7 bases; nucleotides not matched to a gene: 10. The CDR3 loop spans 15 amino acids. The CDR3 region is CASSQGLTSSREQYF. The CDR3 coding sequence is TGTGCCAGCAGCCAAGGGTTGACTAGCTCGAGGGAGCAGTACTTC.

This chain links TRBV29-1 with TRBJ2-7; weak D call: TRBD2 (7 bases). The CDR3 is 12 amino acids. V lost 5 bases and J lost 2, with 10 bases in between. Germline CDR1 SQVTM, CDR2 ANQGSEA. The CDR3 reads CSVRGGTYEQYF. CDR3 DNA sequence: TGCAGCGTTCGCGGGGGCACCTACGAGCAGTACTTC.

The chain employs TRBV9 and TRBJ1-2; D remains ambiguous. Germline V CDR1 and CDR2: SGDLS, YYNGEE. The germline V and J ends were trimmed by 3 bases and 4 bases, with 19 bases remaining between them. CDR3 size: 16 residues. The CDR3: CASSGLTSPLSYGYTF. DNA for the CDR3: TGTGCCAGCAGCGGCCTTACAAGCCCTCTCTCCTATGGCTACACCTTC.

The J gene is TRBJ1-3, the V gene TRBV19; D is uncertain. Looked up from germline, CDR1 is LNHDA and CDR2 is SQIVND (reference sequence). This CDR3 is built from 17 residues. V was shortened by 4 bases and J by 5 bases, with 21 bases between the two germline ends. DNA of the CDR3: TGTGCCAGTAGTAGGGGATACGTAGAGACACCTCGAAACACCATATATTTT. Amino acid sequence: CASSRGYVETPRNTIYF.

V is TRBV5-5 and J is TRBJ1-5, with a tentative D call TRBD1 (5 bases). V was trimmed by 4 bases and J by 5 bases, leaving 16 bases between them. The CDR3 has 15 residues. Germline CDR1 is SGHKS and CDR2 is YYEKEE (reference sequence). The CDR3 region is CASSPWGGSDQPQHF. The CDR3 DNA follows: TGTGCCAGCAGCCCCTGGGGGGGATCGGATCAGCCCCAGCATTTT. Looking up the rest from reference TRBV5-5 and TRBJ1-5 gives the full variable domain: DAGVTQSPTHLIKTRGQQVTLRCSPISGHKSVSWYQQVLGQGPQFIFQYYEKEERGRGNFPDRFSARQFPNYSSELNVNALLLGDSALYLCASSPWGGSDQPQHFGDGTRLSIL.

The rearrangement joins TRBV11-2 to TRBJ1-2, with TRBD1 identical over 7 bases. The CDR3 consists of 16 residues. Trimming at V came to 2 bases and at J to 7 bases, leaving 13 bases not matched to a gene. CDR1 and CDR2 from the germline V gene are SGHAT and FQNNGV. CDR3 amino acids: CASSLKNRGHVGGYTF. The CDR3, as DNA: TGTGCCAGCAGCTTAAAGAATAGGGGGCATGTTGGTGGCTACACCTTC.

The chain recombines TRBV11-2 with TRBJ2-1; 14 bases line up with TRBD2. V shed 6 bases, J shed 6 bases, and the junction held 1 base outside the gene matches. CDR3 length: 14 amino acids. Germline lookup yields CDR1 SGHAT and CDR2 FQNNGV. CDR3 coding DNA: TGTGCCAGCAGGACTAGCGGGGGGGCCAATGAGCAGTTCTTC. Translation: CASRTSGGANEQFF.

Worth noting for this clone: The same CDR3 can be traced to other DNA sequences in this sample. V and J are TRBV4-3 and TRBJ1-3; D is unclear. V was cut by 0 bases and J by 0 bases, with 6 bases left in between. CDR1 is LGHNA and CDR2 is YSLEER in the germline V gene. CDR3 length equals 15 residues. The CDR3: CASSQDHSSGNTIYF. DNA for the CDR3: TGCGCCAGCAGCCAAGATCACAGCTCTGGAAACACCATATATTTT.